This TCR beta chain appears in the sequencing data of a study of graft-versus-host responses after intestinal transplantation. The V gene lost 0 bases and the J gene lost 5 bases, with 15 bases spanning the gap. The germline V gene encodes CDR1 PRHDT and CDR2 FYEKMQ (reference sequence). This CDR3 has 16 amino acids. Clones were sequenced by immunoSEQ multiplex PCR, and TCRdb holds only the in-frame ones, with some missing. The data contain 85,000 to 110,000 clones, over 85% of them singletons. As regards this clone: What it recognizes is unknown.

The V and J genes are TRBV13 and TRBJ2-3, with D unresolved. The clonotype was recovered from a human donor who received an intestinal transplant. The specimen was unstimulated CD8+ T cells sorted from spleen or lymph node cells, collected before intestinal transplant. The CDR3 loop reads CASSLGTPRPEDTQYF. CDR3 nucleotides: TGTGCCAGCAGCTTAGGCACGCCTAGGCCAGAAGATACGCAGTATTTT.